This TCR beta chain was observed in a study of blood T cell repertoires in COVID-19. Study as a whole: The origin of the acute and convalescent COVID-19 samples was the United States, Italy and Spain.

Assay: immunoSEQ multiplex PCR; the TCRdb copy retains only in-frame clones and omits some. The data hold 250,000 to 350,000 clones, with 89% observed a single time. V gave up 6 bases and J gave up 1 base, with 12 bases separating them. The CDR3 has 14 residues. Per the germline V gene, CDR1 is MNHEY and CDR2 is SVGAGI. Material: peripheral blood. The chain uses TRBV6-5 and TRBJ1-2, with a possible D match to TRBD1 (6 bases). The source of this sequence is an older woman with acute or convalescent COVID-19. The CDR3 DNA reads TGTGCCAGCAGGAGGGGACAACTTAACTATGGCTACACCTTC. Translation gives CASRRGQLNYGYTF.